One sample yielded the 9 T cell receptor beta chains listed below, sequenced in a study of identical twins. TCRdb independently ran MiXCR on the 5' RACE reads; one entry per CDR3 protein. This table has hundreds of thousands of distinct CDR3 sequences, over 8.5% appearing once. These data were also reused for a study on yellow fever vaccine responses in identical twins.

The sample was PBMCs. The receptors here all came from a woman under 30 in good health.

This chain connects TRBV5-1 to TRBJ2-6; 8 nucleotides align to TRBD1. Trimming cost V 0 bases and J 0 bases; bases outside gene matches: 5. This CDR3 is built from 18 residues. CDR1 is SGHRS, CDR2 YFSETQ, per germline. The DNA of the CDR3 is TGCGCCAGCAGCTTGGAGTGGACAGGGTCCTCTGGGGCCAACGTCCTGACTTTC. It translates to CASSLEWTGSSGANVLTF.

The genes are TRBV5-1 and TRBJ1-1; 8 nucleotides align to TRBD1. V lost 0 bases and J lost 2; bases outside the gene matches: 6. This CDR3 is built from 16 residues. CDR1 and CDR2 (germline): SGHRS, YFSETQ. CDR3 sequence (DNA): TGCGCCAGCAGCTTGGCAGGAGGACAGGGTAACACTGAAGCTTTCTTT. Its translation: CASSLAGGQGNTEAFF.

This clonotype showed up many times. The chain uses TRBV6-6 and TRBJ2-5; 7 bases are shared with TRBD2. The CDR3 contains 12 residues. CDR1 MNHNY and CDR2 SVGAGI come from the germline V gene (reference sequence). V was pared by 6 bases and J by 5 bases, with 3 bases of the junction left unmatched. CDR3 coding DNA: TGTGCCAGCAGCCGCGGGAGTGAGACCCAGTACTTC. Protein: CASSRGSETQYF.

This chain links TRBV6-1 with TRBJ1-2; 9 bases align to TRBD1. Germline values: CDR1 MNHNS, CDR2 SASEGT. CDR3 size: 14 residues. The trim removed 5 bases at V and 7 bases at J, leaving 8 bases unmatched. The CDR3 region is CASSTGTGTGGYTF. In DNA form, the CDR3 reads TGTGCCAGCAGTACCGGGACAGGGACGGGTGGCTACACCTTC.

To note about this clonotype: This CDR3 is missing its conserved last phenylalanine or tryptophan, likely due to a read error. The chain employs TRBV12-3 or TRBV12-4 and TRBJ1-1, with D uncertain. V shed 3 bases and J shed 3 bases, with 14 bases lying between them. This CDR3 is built from 15 residues. The CDR3 region has the DNA TGTGCCAGCAGTTTTAGAGTGGGTGGGGACACTGAAGCTTTCCTT. Its translation is CASSFRVGGDTEAFL.

This clonotype came up many times. The junction does not match germline at one end; this may be a read error. The chain combines TRBV18 with TRBJ1-1; D is ambiguous. Germline V gives CDR1 KGHSH, CDR2 LQKENI. This CDR3 is 14 amino acids long. CDR3 DNA: TGTGCCAGCTCTCCACGGTTCGCTGACCCTGAAGCTTTCTTT. Translated, it gives CASSPRFADPEAFF.

This clonotype was observed a few times. The chain employs TRBV7-2 and TRBJ2-2; 8 bases map to TRBD2. The germline CDR1 and CDR2 sequences are SGHTA and FQGNSA. This CDR3 spans 15 amino acids. V was pared by 4 bases and J by 8 bases, with 9 bases of the junction left unmatched. The CDR3: CASSSARGAAGELFF. CDR3 sequence (DNA): TGTGCCAGCAGCTCCGCGCGGGGGGCGGCGGGGGAGCTGTTTTTT.

This clonotype was recorded a few times. The chain carries TRBV6-2 or TRBV6-3 and TRBJ2-1; D is perhaps TRBD1 (6 bases). The CDR3 sequence is 11 residues long. V was shortened by 6 bases and J by 10 bases, with 10 bases between the two germline ends. Germline loops: CDR1 MNHEY, CDR2 SVGEGT. The CDR3 region is CASRTGTEQFF. As DNA, the CDR3 is TGTGCCAGCAGAACCGGGACAGAGCAGTTCTTC.

The V and J genes are TRBV6-1 and TRBJ1-2; 9 bases line up with TRBD1. Germline V gene sequence: CDR1 MNHNS, CDR2 SASEGT. This CDR3 spans 14 amino acids. The V segment lost 9 bases and the J segment 4 bases; nucleotides outside the gene matches: 9. CDR3 residues: CASKTGTGLYGYTF. CDR3 bases: TGTGCCAGTAAAACCGGGACAGGGCTCTATGGCTACACCTTC.